This TCR beta chain was documented in a study of post-analysis software for immune sequencing data. Study-wide context: Multiple sclerosis in the patients followed relapsing-remitting, secondary progressive and progressive-relapsing courses. Study conclusions and caveats: Strong co-clustering by F measure was seen for same-batch samples. Patients showed TRBV5-6, TRBV5-1 and TRBV20-1 among five TRBV segments more frequent than in controls. Diversity measured as normalized Chao1 was significantly lower in multiple sclerosis patients than in controls.

Unique molecular identifiers were present in the TCR beta cDNA libraries. Each sample of roughly 0.85 to 11 million input T cells yielded about 500,000 cDNA molecules, so each molecule approximated one T cell. MiXCR, applied by TCRdb to the PCR reads, yields one record per CDR3 protein. The sample lists some 190,000 distinct CDR3 sequences, approximately 29% occurring once. V was shortened by 2 bases and J by 7 bases, with 8 bases between the two germline ends. The V gene's germline CDR1 is MDHEN and CDR2 SYDVKM. CDR3 length: 13 amino acids. The sample holds many counts of this clonotype. What it recognizes is unknown.

This receptor was taken from a girl aged 2-17 years with multiple sclerosis. The rearrangement joins TRBV28 to TRBJ2-2; D possibly corresponds to TRBD2 (6 bases). Material: blood. In DNA form, the CDR3 reads TGTGCCAGCAGTTTACGGGGGAACGGGGAGCTGTTTTTT. Translation: CASSLRGNGELFF.